These 16 T cell receptor beta chains originate from one sample sequenced in a study of T cells in Graves' hyperthyroidism and ophthalmopathy. Amplification targeted TCR beta CDR3 regions from RNA transcripts. The study used the HTBI primer set for a first-round RT-PCR of the TCR CDR3. TCRdb itself ran the multiplex PCR reads through MiXCR, one entry per CDR3 protein. The sample carries under 550,000 distinct CDR3 sequences, about 20% recorded once. Sample: blood. These receptors were taken from a man aged 35 to 55 with Graves' ophthalmopathy.

The chain carries TRBV5-8 and TRBJ1-2; D possibly corresponds to TRBD1 (6 bases). The CDR3 loop spans 14 amino acids. V was pared by 6 bases and J by 3 bases, with 15 bases between. Germline CDR1 is SGHTS and CDR2 is YDEGEE. CDR3 nucleotides: TGTGCCAGCATCCCTGGGGGGGGCTACTATGGCTACACCTTC. It encodes CASIPGGGYYGYTF.

This clonotype was counted ten times or more. The chain couples TRBV28 to TRBJ2-1, with 7 bases that match TRBD2. This CDR3 has 14 residues. V was clipped by 6 bases and J by 2 bases; unmatched bases: 4. CDR1 and CDR2 from the germline V gene are MDHEN and SYDVKM. The CDR3: CASSLGTTYNEQFF. The CDR3 coding sequence is TGTGCCAGCAGCCTCGGGACTACCTACAATGAGCAGTTCTTC.

J is TRBJ2-7 and V is TRBV29-1, with a weak D call TRBD2 (6 bases). Germline loops: CDR1 SQVTM, CDR2 ANQGSEA. V lost 6 bases and J 6 bases, leaving 15 bases between the germline ends. The CDR3 covers 12 residues. In nucleotides, the CDR3 is TGCAGCGTCCGCTGGGACTTTTCCGAGCAGTACTTC. It encodes CSVRWDFSEQYF.

This chain links TRBV9 with TRBJ2-2; a weak D match, TRBD1 (6 bases). Germline CDR1 and CDR2: SGDLS and YYNGEE. The germline V and J ends were trimmed by 2 bases and 7 bases, with 15 bases remaining between them. The CDR3 has 15 residues. The CDR3: CASSVANRVGGELFF. CDR3 DNA sequence: TGTGCCAGCAGCGTCGCGAACAGGGTGGGCGGGGAGCTGTTTTTT. The whole variable domain, filled in from reference TRBV9 and TRBJ2-2, reads DSGVTQTPKHLITATGQRVTLRCSPRSGDLSVYWYQQSLDQGLQFLIQYYNGEERAKGNILERFSAQQFPDLHSELNLSSLELGDSALYFCASSVANRVGGELFFGEGSRLTVL.

The chain recombines TRBV6-1 with TRBJ2-1; 9 bases map to TRBD2. The CDR3 length is 12 residues. Per the germline V gene, CDR1 is MNHNS and CDR2 is SASEGT. The junction had 3 bases not matched to a gene; V was cut back by 6 bases and J by 9 bases. The CDR3 DNA is TGTGCCAGCAGGACTAGCGGAGCTGAGCAGTTCTTC. Protein: CASRTSGAEQFF.

This clonotype was counted a few times. V and J are TRBV2 and TRBJ2-4; possibly TRBD2 for D (6 bases). Germline V gene lookup returns CDR1 SNHLY and CDR2 FYNNEI. The ends were cut back, 0 bases at V and 0 bases at J, with 6 bases in the middle. This CDR3 contains 15 residues. The DNA of the CDR3 is TGTGCCAGCAGTGAAGCGGGGGGAGCCAAAAACATTCAGTACTTC. This encodes CASSEAGGAKNIQYF.

This clonotype was seen ten or more times. The V and J genes are TRBV5-1 and TRBJ1-1; 9 nucleotides align to TRBD1. CDR3 size: 18 residues. The germline V gene has CDR1 SGHRS and CDR2 YFSETQ. After removal of 5 bases from V and 0 bases from J, the junction contained 14 bases not matched to a gene. The CDR3 loop reads CASRKQTGTGWVNTEAFF. The CDR3 DNA follows: TGCGCCAGCAGAAAACAGACCGGGACAGGGTGGGTGAACACTGAAGCTTTCTTT. The full variable domain, in which reference TRBV5-1 and TRBJ1-1 provide the parts outside the CDR3, is KAGVTQTPRYLIKTRGQQVTLSCSPISGHRSVSWYQQTPGQGLQFLFEYFSETQRNKGNFPGRFSGRQFSNSRSEMNVSTLELGDSALYLCASRKQTGTGWVNTEAFFGQGTRLTVV.

This clonotype has a handful of counts. This chain connects TRBV5-1 to TRBJ1-2, with D unresolved. Germline V lookup: CDR1 SGHRS, CDR2 YFSETQ. Trimming stripped 0 bases from V and 1 base from J, with 4 bases between. The CDR3 is 13 amino acids. In nucleotides, the CDR3 is TGCGCCAGCAGCTTGGCTCATAACTATGGCTACACCTTC. As protein: CASSLAHNYGYTF.

This clonotype was seen repeatedly, ten times or more. J is TRBJ1-1 and V is TRBV5-5; D gene ambiguous. The germline V gene has CDR1 SGHKS and CDR2 YYEKEE (reference sequence). Trimming stripped 2 bases from V and 5 bases from J, with 13 bases between. This CDR3 has 14 residues. The CDR3 is CASSLDPQLTEAFF. DNA of the CDR3: TGTGCCAGCAGCTTAGACCCCCAGTTGACTGAAGCTTTCTTT.

This clonotype has just a few counts. The chain couples TRBV5-1 to TRBJ2-3; no clear D. In germline, CDR1 is SGHRS, CDR2 YFSETQ. The CDR3 has 15 amino acids. V lost 0 bases to trimming and J lost 4 bases, with 12 bases between them. DNA for the CDR3: TGCGCCAGCAGCTTGGACGGAACAGTGGCAGATACGCAGTATTTT. Translating gives CASSLDGTVADTQYF.

This clonotype was observed at least ten times. V gene TRBV20-1 combines with J gene TRBJ2-1, with TRBD2 matching over 9 bases. J was trimmed by 7 bases and V by 4 bases; bases with no gene match: 8. This CDR3 spans 14 amino acids. Germline values: CDR1 DFQATT, CDR2 SNEGSKA (reference sequence). The CDR3 is CSATFLAGLNEQFF. CDR3 in DNA: TGCAGTGCTACCTTCCTAGCGGGATTAAATGAGCAGTTCTTC.

This clonotype showed up just a few times. The CDR3 here is CASSTASNQPQHF. CDR3 nucleotides: TGTGCCAGTTCTACAGCCAGTAATCAGCCCCAGCATTTT. The rearrangement uses TRBV12-3 or TRBV12-4 and TRBJ1-5, with D hard to call. The V end was cut by 9 bases, the J end by 4 bases, with 13 bases between. The CDR3 spans 13 residues.

This clonotype was picked up many times. The V gene is TRBV20-1, the J gene TRBJ2-3; TRBD2 might be the D (7 bases). The CDR3 is 16 residues long. V was pared by 4 bases and J by 4 bases, with 21 bases between. The germline V gene has CDR1 DFQATT and CDR2 SNEGSKA (reference sequence). CDR3 DNA: TGCAGTGCTACGGGCGGGAGAGGGGGTGGGGCAGATACGCAGTATTTT. Translation: CSATGGRGGGADTQYF.

The rearrangement links TRBV28 to TRBJ1-2; D not resolved. Germline V gene sequence: CDR1 MDHEN, CDR2 SYDVKM. Trimming removed 7 bases from V and 1 base from J, with 10 bases in between. The CDR3 consists of 13 residues. CDR3 in amino acids: CASTQGLNYGYTF. The CDR3, as DNA: TGTGCCAGCACCCAAGGACTTAACTATGGCTACACCTTC.

This clonotype was found many times. V is TRBV5-6 and J is TRBJ1-2; 7 nucleotides align to TRBD1. Germline V lookup: CDR1 SGHDT, CDR2 YYEEEE. This CDR3 is built from 15 residues. The V gene end was trimmed by 3 bases and the J gene end by 0 bases; junction bases not matched to a gene: 5. The CDR3 nucleotides are TGTGCCAGCAGCTACTCCGGGACAGCTAACTATGGCTACACCTTC. This encodes CASSYSGTANYGYTF.

This chain connects TRBV20-1 to TRBJ2-5; TRBD2 aligns across 8 bases. CDR1 and CDR2 from the germline V gene are DFQATT and SNEGSKA (reference sequence). CDR3 length equals 18 residues. J lost 5 bases, V lost 0 bases, and 17 bases had no gene match. As DNA, the CDR3 is TGCAGTGCTAGAGATTTGGGTAGTTTAGCGGGGTGGGGGGAGACCCAGTACTTC. Translating it yields CSARDLGSLAGWGETQYF.